Each of the 7 T cell receptor beta chains below was sequenced from the same sample in a study of Graves' ophthalmopathy and Graves' hyperthyroidism. Amplification from RNA transcripts yielded the TCR beta CDR3 regions. Second-round multiplex PCR followed a first-round RT-PCR using HTBI primers. TCRdb ran MiXCR on the multiplex PCR reads and lists one entry per CDR3 protein. The top ten hold about 7.3% of the sample, which has approximately 410,000 distinct CDR3 sequences, 15% seen once. The sample comprised peripheral blood. The receptors stem from a woman aged 18-29 years with stable Graves' hyperthyroidism.

This clonotype was counted a few times. The chain combines TRBV6-1 with TRBJ2-2; D is unresolved. The V end was cut by 4 bases, the J end by 0 bases, with 12 bases between. This CDR3 has 16 amino acids. The germline CDR1 and CDR2 sequences are MNHNS and SASEGT. The CDR3 bases are TGTGCCAGCAGTGTGAGGCTGGAGACGAACACCGGGGAGCTGTTTTTT. Its translation: CASSVRLETNTGELFF.

About this clonotype itself: Its ends do not fully match the called genes, so a read error is possible. The V call is TRBV6-2 or TRBV6-3, the J call TRBJ2-4; 8 bases map to TRBD2. The germline V gene has CDR1 MNHEY and CDR2 SVGEGT. The CDR3 consists of 16 residues. The DNA of the CDR3 is TGTGCCAGCAGTTACCCCGGGGGGGAGGACCAAAACATTAAGTACTTC. It is translated as CASSYPGGEDQNIKYF.

Many counts were recorded for this clonotype. This chain links TRBV7-8 with TRBJ2-7; no clear D gene. Germline V gene lookup returns CDR1 SGHVS and CDR2 FQNEAQ. This CDR3 has 12 residues. With 2 bases removed from V and 5 bases from J, the gap between germline ends came to 7 bases. The CDR3 region has the DNA TGTGCCAGCAGCTTAACGAACCACGAGCAGTACTTC. Its protein is CASSLTNHEQYF.

V gene TRBV12-3 or TRBV12-4 combines with J gene TRBJ2-7; a possible D gene is TRBD2 (5 bases). V was pared by 8 bases and J by 0 bases, with 8 bases between. This CDR3 comprises 12 residues. In DNA, the CDR3 is TGTGCCAGCTCGGGGATCTCCTACGAGCAGTACTTC. Amino acids: CASSGISYEQYF.

This clonotype was counted many times. The gene calls are TRBV7-9 and TRBJ1-1, with D unclear. This CDR3 is 14 amino acids long. The V and J ends lost 1 base and 1 base respectively, with 7 bases between them. Germline lookup yields CDR1 SEHNR and CDR2 FQNEAQ (reference sequence). CDR3 coding DNA: TGTGCCAGCAGCTTAGAGGACGGGAACACTGAAGCTTTCTTT. Amino acids: CASSLEDGNTEAFF.

On this clonotype: One base away lies a much larger clone, so this may be a sequencing read error. The rearrangement joins TRBV19 to TRBJ1-3, with D possibly matching TRBD1 (6 bases). Germline V gene data show CDR1 as LNHDA and CDR2 as SQIVND (reference sequence). The CDR3 sequence is 13 residues long. CDR3 nucleotides: TGTGTCAGTCAACAGGGAAAAAAAAACACCATATATTTT. Encoded protein: CVSQQGKKNTIYF.

This clonotype was seen more than once but under ten times. The V gene is TRBV25-1, the J gene TRBJ2-7; D is uncertain. There are 13 residues in the CDR3. Trimming removed 4 bases at V and 4 bases at J, with 11 bases between. Germline V lookup: CDR1 MGHDK, CDR2 SYGVNS. The CDR3 coding sequence is TGTGCCAGCAGTGTCGTGGGGTTGTACGAGCAGTACTTC. It yields the protein CASSVVGLYEQYF.